The 23 T cell receptor beta chains presented below share a single source sample, sequenced in a study of blood T cell repertoires in COVID-19. Clones were sequenced by immunoSEQ multiplex PCR, and TCRdb holds only the in-frame ones, with some missing. The sample shows under 150,000 clones, just under 85% of them seen only once. Sequenced: peripheral blood. Receptor source: a middle-aged woman with active or convalescent COVID-19.

CDR3: CASSPPGAEAFF. DNA for the CDR3: TGTGCCAGCAGCCCCCCAGGCGCTGAAGCTTTCTTT. This sequence joins TRBV5-5 and TRBJ1-1; D remains ambiguous. In germline, CDR1 is SGHKS, CDR2 YYEKEE (reference sequence). The CDR3 covers 12 residues. Deletions cut 4 bases from V and 6 bases from J, with 10 bases between.

The rearrangement uses TRBV10-3 and TRBJ1-1; D not certain. There are 15 residues in the CDR3. V was shortened by 6 bases and J by 1 base, with 15 bases between the two germline ends. CDR1 ENHRY and CDR2 SYGVKD come from the germline V gene. For the CDR3, the DNA is TGTGCCATCAGACCAAGCCTGACGGGGAACACTGAAGCTTTCTTT. Protein: CAIRPSLTGNTEAFF.

The rearrangement joins TRBV13 to TRBJ2-5, with 11 nucleotides matching TRBD2. Trimming took 5 bases from V and 5 from J; bases not matched to a gene: 7. The CDR3 is 15 residues long. Germline CDR1 reads PRHDT; CDR2 reads FYEKMQ (reference sequence). In nucleotides, the CDR3 is TGTGCCAGCAGCGAACAGGGACTAGCGGCGGAGACCCAGTACTTC. Translating gives CASSEQGLAAETQYF.

This clone was seen a handful of times. The chain links TRBV19 to TRBJ1-2; TRBD1 is a possible D gene (6 bases). Germline V CDR1 and CDR2: LNHDA, SQIVND (reference sequence). This CDR3 spans 15 amino acids. V dropped 5 bases and J dropped 5 bases, with 18 bases sitting between them. CDR3 nucleotides: TGTGCCAGTAGTCTAACAGGGACCCCGGATTATGGCTACACCTTC. Amino acids: CASSLTGTPDYGYTF. The variable domain in full, with the rest retrieved from reference TRBV19 and TRBJ1-2, is DGGITQSPKYLFRKEGQNVTLSCEQNLNHDAMYWYRQDPGQGLRLIYYSQIVNDFQKGDIAEGYSVSREKKESFPLTVTSAQKNPTAFYLCASSLTGTPDYGYTFGSGTRLTVV.

The chain combines TRBV28 with TRBJ1-1, with a tentative D call TRBD1 (6 bases). The CDR3 loop spans 16 amino acids. The germline V gene has CDR1 MDHEN and CDR2 SYDVKM. V was trimmed by 6 bases and J by 4 bases, leaving 21 bases between them. The CDR3 is CASRPDRRPVGTEAFF. The CDR3 nucleotides are TGTGCCAGCAGGCCCGACAGGCGGCCGGTTGGCACTGAAGCTTTCTTT.

V and J are TRBV18 and TRBJ1-3; 9 bases fit TRBD1. The CDR3 is made up of 16 amino acids. CDR1 and CDR2 from the germline V gene are KGHSH and LQKENI. Trimming removed 4 bases from V and 0 bases from J; junction bases left unmatched: 4. The CDR3, as DNA: TGTGCCAGCTCACAGGGACAGGGCGTCTCTGGAAACACCATATATTTT. Its protein product is CASSQGQGVSGNTIYF.

The V gene is TRBV28, the J gene TRBJ2-7, with 7 positions matching TRBD2. The CDR3 length is 16 residues. The germline CDR1 and CDR2 sequences are MDHEN and SYDVKM. After removal of 5 bases from V and 5 bases from J, the junction contained 15 bases not matched to a gene. CDR3 amino acids: CASSHLGEGRAHEQYF. CDR3 sequence (DNA): TGTGCCAGCAGTCATCTGGGGGAGGGCCGTGCCCACGAGCAGTACTTC.

This clone was picked up one time. The chain combines TRBV18 with TRBJ1-5; 8 nucleotides line up with TRBD1. V shed 3 bases and J 3 bases; nucleotides not matched to a gene: 1. CDR3 length equals 14 residues. Germline values: CDR1 KGHSH, CDR2 LQKENI. The CDR3 reads CASSPTGDNQPQHF. As DNA, the CDR3 is TGTGCCAGCTCACCGACAGGGGACAATCAGCCCCAGCATTTT.

The rearrangement joins TRBV6-2 or TRBV6-3 to TRBJ2-7; TRBD2 aligns across 9 bases. The germline V gene has CDR1 MNHEY and CDR2 SVGEGT. CDR3 length: 15 residues. V trimming: 4 bases; J trimming: 4 bases; junction bases outside the gene matches: 8. Written as DNA, the CDR3 is TGTGCCAGCAGTTCCCGGGGTAGCGGGAGTTACGAGCAGTACTTC. Protein: CASSSRGSGSYEQYF.

The chain links TRBV27 to TRBJ2-1, with TRBD1 identical over 8 bases. The CDR3 runs 15 residues. V lost 5 bases, J lost 15 bases, and 18 bases stayed unmatched. CDR1 is MNHEY and CDR2 is SMNVEV in the germline V gene (reference sequence). CDR3 protein: CASSLQTVQGDGLFF. As DNA, the CDR3 is TGTGCCAGCAGTCTACAAACAGTACAGGGGGACGGTCTGTTCTTC.

The genes are TRBV29-1 and TRBJ1-6; 7 nucleotides line up with TRBD1. The CDR3 has 13 amino acids. Trimming removed 7 bases from V and 9 bases from J; junction bases left unmatched: 9. Germline-derived CDR1 and CDR2 are SQVTM and ANQGSEA. CDR3 nucleotides: TGCAGCGCAACGACAGGGCTCGGTTCACCCCTCCACTTT. Protein sequence: CSATTGLGSPLHF.

The V and J genes are TRBV28 and TRBJ1-4; D might be TRBD1 (6 bases). V was pared by 3 bases and J by 7 bases, with 15 bases between. CDR1 is MDHEN and CDR2 is SYDVKM in the germline V gene. CDR3 size: 15 residues. CDR3 in amino acids: CASSFPPGEGEKLFF. The CDR3 nucleotides are TGTGCCAGCAGTTTCCCGCCAGGGGAGGGTGAAAAACTGTTTTTT.

V usage is TRBV9 and J usage is TRBJ1-1; D not resolved. V lost 1 base and J 4 bases, leaving 5 bases between the germline ends. The CDR3 sequence is 12 residues long. Germline values: CDR1 SGDLS, CDR2 YYNGEE. The CDR3 DNA follows: TGTGCCAGCAGCGTAAGCGGCACTGAAGCTTTCTTT. Protein product: CASSVSGTEAFF.

The chain employs TRBV5-6 and TRBJ1-1; D is undetermined. Germline V gives CDR1 SGHDT, CDR2 YYEEEE. The CDR3 covers 14 residues. V lost 5 bases to trimming and J lost 3 bases, with 14 bases between them. The CDR3 DNA reads as TGTGCCAGCAGTGAACAATTTTCCGACACTGAAGCTTTCTTT. As protein: CASSEQFSDTEAFF. The whole variable domain, filled in from reference TRBV5-6 and TRBJ1-1, reads DAGVTQSPTHLIKTRGQQVTLRCSPKSGHDTVSWYQQALGQGPQFIFQYYEEEERQRGNFPDRFSGHQFPNYSSELNVNALLLGDSALYLCASSEQFSDTEAFFGQGTRLTVV.

This clone was picked up one time. The chain uses TRBV28 and TRBJ2-1; TRBD1 agrees at 9 bases. The length of the CDR3 is 17 residues. Germline values: CDR1 MDHEN, CDR2 SYDVKM. J lost 1 base, V lost 7 bases, and 11 bases had no gene match. CDR3 sequence: CASITGGGMGSYNEQFF. The CDR3 DNA is TGTGCCAGCATCACAGGGGGCGGGATGGGGTCCTACAATGAGCAGTTCTTC.

The rearrangement joins TRBV19 to TRBJ2-5; D unclear. The CDR3 has 13 residues. Germline V gene sequence: CDR1 LNHDA, CDR2 SQIVND (reference sequence). Trimming removed 8 bases from V and 2 bases from J, with 12 bases in between. The CDR3 loop reads CASGRHVQETQYF. The DNA for the CDR3 is TGTGCCAGTGGAAGACACGTTCAAGAGACCCAGTACTTC.

The chain uses TRBV28 and TRBJ2-5, with 8 bases lining up with TRBD2. V was pared by 7 bases and J by 7 bases, with 14 bases of the junction left unmatched. This CDR3 contains 15 residues. The germline V gene encodes CDR1 MDHEN and CDR2 SYDVKM. The CDR3 DNA sequence: TGTGCCAGCACCCCGGCGGGGGGCAGGTCTTCGACCCAGTACTTC. Translating gives CASTPAGGRSSTQYF.

The chain employs TRBV11-3 and TRBJ2-7, with D uncertain. The CDR3 has 15 amino acids. The V gene lost 1 base and the J gene lost 1 base, with 11 bases spanning the gap. From germline, CDR1 is SGHNT and CDR2 YENEEA. DNA for the CDR3: TGTGCCAGCAGCTTAGGCCGGTCTAGTTCCTACGAGCAGTACTTC. Translated: CASSLGRSSSYEQYF.

The gene calls are TRBV27 and TRBJ1-4, with D possibly being TRBD1 (6 bases). V was pared by 6 bases and J by 3 bases, with 14 bases between. CDR1 MNHEY and CDR2 SMNVEV come from the germline V gene (reference sequence). The CDR3 is made up of 15 amino acids. The CDR3, as DNA: TGTGCCAGCAGAAGAATCCAGGGGTCTAATGAAAAACTGTTTTTT. Encoded protein: CASRRIQGSNEKLFF.

The chain has TRBV30 and TRBJ2-5; D is perhaps TRBD2 (6 bases). V was pared by 5 bases and J by 4 bases, with 14 bases between. Germline lookup yields CDR1 GTSNPN and CDR2 SVGIG (reference sequence). The length of the CDR3 is 13 residues. Here the CDR3 reads CAWGGGTRETQYF. In nucleotides, the CDR3 is TGTGCCTGGGGGGGAGGTACCAGAGAGACCCAGTACTTC.

The V gene is TRBV19, the J gene TRBJ1-5; D is ambiguous. V was shortened by 5 bases and J by 6 bases, with 14 bases between the two germline ends. This CDR3 spans 14 amino acids. In germline, CDR1 is LNHDA, CDR2 SQIVND (reference sequence). CDR3 region: CASSPRQVGQPQHF. The CDR3 DNA reads as TGTGCCAGTAGTCCCCGGCAGGTTGGTCAGCCCCAGCATTTT.

This chain joins TRBV4-1 and TRBJ1-5, with D possibly matching TRBD1 (5 bases). The CDR3 consists of 15 residues. Germline CDR1 and CDR2: MGHRA and YSYEKL. V was shortened by 1 base and J by 4 bases, with 11 bases between the two germline ends. This chain's CDR3 is CASSQGAGTNQPQHF. The CDR3 nucleotides read TGCGCCAGCAGCCAAGGGGCAGGGACTAATCAGCCCCAGCATTTT.

The genes are TRBV7-2 and TRBJ2-3; 7 positions agree with TRBD2. The germline CDR1 and CDR2 sequences are SGHTA and FQGNSA. The CDR3 runs 16 residues. V was pared by 5 bases and J by 0 bases, with 8 bases of the junction left unmatched. The chain's CDR3 is CASSPLGGSSTDTQYF. The CDR3 nucleotides read TGTGCCAGCAGCCCCCTGGGGGGGTCTAGCACAGATACGCAGTATTTT.